This T cell receptor beta chain stems from a study of cytomegalovirus exposure and HLA in healthy donors. Overall study results and limits: Per a prior analysis, the majority of TCR beta V segments were productive roughly 90% or roughly 30% of the time. In a later analysis, TCR beta V- and J-gene trimming was associated with a missense DCLRE1C variant.

Healthy bone marrow donors made up the donor group. As for this clone: Its antigen is not identified.

The PCR employed 60 Vbeta primers together with 13 Jbeta primers. Sequencing used immunoSEQ multiplex PCR; TCRdb keeps in-frame clones, though not all of them. The repertoire includes around 70,000 clones, less than 80% of them detected once, and about 9.5% sits in the top ten. The CDR3 has 14 amino acids. Trimming cost V 0 bases and J 1 base, with 4 bases left between them. The germline V gene has CDR1 SGHRS and CDR2 YFSETQ. The gene calls are TRBV5-1 and TRBJ2-2; unclear D gene. The sequence derives from a middle-aged woman in good health and CMV-seropositive. Sequenced input: PBMCs. The CDR3 DNA follows: TGCGCCAGCAGCTTGGCGGGGAACACCGGGGAGCTGTTTTTT. The encoded protein is CASSLAGNTGELFF. Together with reference TRBV5-1 and TRBJ2-2, the CDR3 gives the full variable domain: KAGVTQTPRYLIKTRGQQVTLSCSPISGHRSVSWYQQTPGQGLQFLFEYFSETQRNKGNFPGRFSGRQFSNSRSEMNVSTLELGDSALYLCASSLAGNTGELFFGEGSRLTVL.